This T cell receptor (beta chain) was identified during a study of Graves' ophthalmopathy and Graves' hyperthyroidism. Germline-derived CDR1 and CDR2 are SEHNR and FQNEAQ (reference sequence). CDR3 length equals 17 residues. Trimming removed 0 bases at V and 4 bases at J, with 18 bases between. TCR beta CDR3 amplification used RNA transcripts. An opening RT-PCR round employed HTBI primers and preceded a second-round multiplex PCR. A single record per CDR3 protein comes from TCRdb applying MiXCR to the multiplex PCR reads. The sample has roughly 1.1 million distinct CDR3 sequences, approximately 35% seen once; the top ten hold around 10%. This clonotype has more than one count but fewer than ten.

The V call is TRBV7-9, the J call TRBJ1-2, with D possibly TRBD1 on 5 matching bases. The sequencing input was peripheral blood or thyroid tissue (not recorded which). The sequence was collected from an adult man with Graves' hyperthyroidism. The CDR3 nucleotides read TGTGCCAGCAGCTTAGCCTTCTCTTGGGGGTTAGGCTATGGCTACACCTTC. Amino acids: CASSLAFSWGLGYGYTF.